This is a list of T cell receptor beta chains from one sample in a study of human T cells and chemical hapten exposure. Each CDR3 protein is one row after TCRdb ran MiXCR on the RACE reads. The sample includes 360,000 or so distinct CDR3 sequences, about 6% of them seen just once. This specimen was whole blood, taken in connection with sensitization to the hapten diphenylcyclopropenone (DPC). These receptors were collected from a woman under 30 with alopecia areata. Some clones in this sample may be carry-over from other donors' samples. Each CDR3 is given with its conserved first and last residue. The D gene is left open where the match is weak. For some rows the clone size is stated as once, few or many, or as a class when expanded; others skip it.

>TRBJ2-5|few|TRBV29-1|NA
CSVEDRTGTETQYF
TGCAGCGTTGAAGATAGGACGGGGACGGAGACCCAGTACTTC
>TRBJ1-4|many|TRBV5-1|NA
CASSLMQRNEKLFF
TGCGCCAGCAGCTTGATGCAGCGTAATGAAAAACTGTTTTTT
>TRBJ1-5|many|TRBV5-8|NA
CASSLAVGFTLGNQPQHF
TGTGCCAGCAGCTTGGCGGTAGGATTTACCCTCGGCAATCAGCCCCAGCATTTT
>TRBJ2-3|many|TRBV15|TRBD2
CATSNGLAELTDTQYF
TGTGCCACCAGCAACGGACTAGCGGAGCTGACAGATACGCAGTATTTT
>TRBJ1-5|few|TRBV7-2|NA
CASSSQGYQPQHF
TGTGCCAGCAGCTCCCAGGGTTATCAGCCCCAGCATTTT
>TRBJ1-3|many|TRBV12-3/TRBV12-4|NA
CASSLDGGSGNTIYF
TGTGCCAGCAGTTTAGACGGAGGCTCTGGAAACACCATATATTTT
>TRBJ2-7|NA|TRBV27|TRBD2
CASSLEVAGGLYEQYF
TGTGCCAGCAGTTTAGAGGTGGCGGGAGGACTCTACGAGCAGTACTTC
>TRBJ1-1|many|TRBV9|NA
CASSGDFGEAFF
TGTGCCAGCAGCGGGGATTTCGGTGAAGCTTTCTTT
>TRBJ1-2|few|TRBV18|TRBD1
CASRDRPNYGYTF
TGTGCCAGCCGGGACAGACCTAACTATGGCTACACCTTC
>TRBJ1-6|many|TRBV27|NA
CASSYDRYNSPLHF
TGTGCCAGCAGTTATGACAGATATAATTCACCCCTCCACTTT
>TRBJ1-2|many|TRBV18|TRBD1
CASSLTEGTGEGYTF
TGTGCCAGCTCACTGACGGAAGGAACAGGGGAAGGCTACACCTTC
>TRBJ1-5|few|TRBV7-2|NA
CASSFSPQVNQPQHF
TGTGCCAGCAGCTTTTCTCCACAGGTCAATCAGCCCCAGCATTTT
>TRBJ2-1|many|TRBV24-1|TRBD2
CATSDSFGGGDHNEQFF
TGTGCCACCAGTGATTCCTTTGGCGGGGGGGACCACAATGAGCAGTTCTTC
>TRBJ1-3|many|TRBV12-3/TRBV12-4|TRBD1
CASSSTGTGNTIYF
TGTGCCAGCAGTTCGACAGGGACCGGAAACACCATATATTTT
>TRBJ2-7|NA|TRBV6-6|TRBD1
CASTRDSLYEQYF
TGTGCCAGCACCAGGGACAGCCTCTACGAGCAGTACTTC
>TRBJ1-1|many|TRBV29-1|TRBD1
CSVEDGGDRGTEAFF
TGCAGCGTTGAAGATGGCGGGGACAGGGGCACTGAAGCTTTCTTT
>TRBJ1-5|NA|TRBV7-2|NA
CASSLDRQGNQPQHF
TGTGCCAGCAGCTTAGACAGGCAGGGCAATCAGCCCCAGCATTTT
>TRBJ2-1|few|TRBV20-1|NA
CSAIQYNEQFF
TGCAGTGCTATTCAGTACAATGAGCAGTTCTTC
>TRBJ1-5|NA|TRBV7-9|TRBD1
CASSSVRQGHSNQPQHF
TGTGCCAGCAGCTCCGTTAGACAGGGCCATAGCAATCAGCCCCAGCATTTT
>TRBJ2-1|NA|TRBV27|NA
CASSFMTGEQFF
TGTGCCAGCAGTTTCATGACTGGTGAGCAGTTCTTC
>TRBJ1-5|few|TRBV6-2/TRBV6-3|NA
CASSLRQAAQPQHF
TGTGCCAGCAGTTTGCGACAGGCGGCCCAGCCCCAGCATTTT
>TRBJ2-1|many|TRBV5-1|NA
CASSLEWSGPQPLRQFF
TGCGCCAGCAGCTTGGAATGGAGTGGGCCACAGCCTTTGAGGCAGTTCTTC
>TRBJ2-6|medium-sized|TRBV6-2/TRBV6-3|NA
CASSYSSGANVLTF
TGTGCCAGCAGTTATAGCTCTGGGGCCAACGTCCTGACTTTC
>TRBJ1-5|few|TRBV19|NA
CASSPLRGSSNQPQHF
TGTGCCAGTAGTCCCCTGAGGGGGAGTAGCAATCAGCCCCAGCATTTT
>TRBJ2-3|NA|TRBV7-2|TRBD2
CASSSPLAGVITDTQYF
TGTGCCAGCAGCTCCCCGTTAGCGGGGGTTATCACAGATACGCAGTATTTT
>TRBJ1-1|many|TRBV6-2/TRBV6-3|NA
CASSSPPGAFF
TGTGCCAGCAGTTCCCCCCCTGGAGCTTTCTTT
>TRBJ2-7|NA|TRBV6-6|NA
CASSYGTARYF
TGTGCCAGCAGTTACGGGACCGCCCGGTACTTC
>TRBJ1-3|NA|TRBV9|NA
CASSVVDPSSGNTIYF
TGTGCCAGCAGCGTAGTGGATCCTAGCTCTGGAAACACCATATATTTT
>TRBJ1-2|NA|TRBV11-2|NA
CASSSGLYGYTF
TGTGCCAGCAGCTCAGGACTCTATGGCTACACCTTC
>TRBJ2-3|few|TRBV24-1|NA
CATSEDTDTQYF
TGTGCCACCAGTGAGGATACAGATACGCAGTATTTT